These 7 T cell receptor beta chains were all obtained from the same sample, sequenced in a study of T cell repertoires and HLA-DP antigens. Sequenced by immunoSEQ multiplex PCR; TCRdb stores in-frame clones only, minus some. The sample records about 73,000 clones, over 75% being singletons. These receptors' antigens are unknown. The source material was CD4+ T cells from PBMCs. The receptor source for this set is a man in his sixties in good health and CMV-seronegative.

The chain employs TRBV6-1 and TRBJ2-3; the match to TRBD2 covers 12 bases. With V trimmed by 2 bases and J by 5 bases, 5 bases remained unmatched. The CDR3 is 16 amino acids. CDR1 MNHNS and CDR2 SASEGT come from the germline V gene. In nucleotides, the CDR3 is TGTGCCAGCAGTGAAAGTCTAGCGGGAGGGGGAGATACGCAGTATTTT. Its protein is CASSESLAGGGDTQYF.

The chain has TRBV9 and TRBJ1-2; 8 positions match TRBD1. The CDR3 spans 16 residues. V trimming: 0 bases; J trimming: 4 bases; junction bases outside the gene matches: 8. Germline CDR1 reads SGDLS; CDR2 reads YYNGEE. The CDR3 sequence: CASSVGQGARSYGYTF. CDR3 nucleotides: TGTGCCAGCAGCGTAGGTCAGGGGGCGCGGAGCTATGGCTACACCTTC.

This chain links TRBV12-5 with TRBJ1-2; no firm D call. V was cut by 2 bases and J by 7 bases, with 8 bases left in between. The CDR3 runs 12 residues. Germline V CDR1 and CDR2: LGHNT, FRNRAP. In nucleotides, the CDR3 is TGTGCTAGTGGTTTGAATTTGAGTGGCTACACCTTC. Its translation is CASGLNLSGYTF.

The J gene is TRBJ2-7, the V gene TRBV7-8; D unclear. This CDR3 spans 14 amino acids. V was shortened by 2 bases and J by 0 bases, with 8 bases between the two germline ends. Germline V gives CDR1 SGHVS, CDR2 FQNEAQ. CDR3 DNA: TGTGCCAGCAGCTTACGCTCGAGCTCCTACGAGCAGTACTTC. This encodes CASSLRSSSYEQYF.

This rearrangement joins TRBV9 to TRBJ2-3, with TRBD2 identical over 7 bases. Germline V lookup: CDR1 SGDLS, CDR2 YYNGEE. V lost 4 bases, J lost 4 bases, and 6 bases stayed unmatched. The CDR3 length is 14 residues. The CDR3 loop is CASSRPGGADTQYF. In DNA form, the CDR3 reads TGTGCCAGCAGCCGGCCGGGAGGAGCAGATACGCAGTATTTT.

This chain joins TRBV6-1 and TRBJ2-5; D remains ambiguous. Trimming took off 3 bases at V and 4 bases at J, with 12 bases between the two ends. CDR3 length equals 14 residues. The germline gives CDR1 MNHNS, CDR2 SASEGT. CDR3 in amino acids: CASSDLTSAETQYF. CDR3 in DNA: TGTGCCAGCAGTGATCTAACCAGCGCAGAGACCCAGTACTTC.

The rearrangement links TRBV18 to TRBJ1-3; 8 nucleotides line up with TRBD1. J gave up 7 bases and V 3 bases, and 5 bases lay outside the gene matches. The CDR3 is 14 residues long. The germline V gene has CDR1 KGHSH and CDR2 LQKENI. CDR3 DNA: TGTGCCAGCTCACCCGACAGGGGCGCGAACACCATATATTTT. It translates to CASSPDRGANTIYF. Complete variable domain (other parts from reference TRBV18 and TRBJ1-3): NAGVMQNPRHLVRRRGQEARLRCSPMKGHSHVYWYRQLPEEGLKFMVYLQKENIIDESGMPKERFSAEFPKEGPSILRIQQVVRGDSAAYFCASSPDRGANTIYFGEGSWLTVV.